The clone carrying this TCR beta chain counts as medium-sized. The sample belongs to a study of T cell changes during pregnancy in multiple sclerosis. Profiled with immunoSEQ multiplex PCR; TCRdb holds only in-frame clones, not every one. The sample yields about 24,000 clones, about nine tenths seen once. Germline CDR1 and CDR2: MRHNA and SNTAGT. This CDR3 is 14 amino acids long. V lost 6 bases and J lost 0, with 10 bases in between. The rearrangement links TRBV6-4 to TRBJ2-3, with D perhaps TRBD2 (6 bases). This TCR was sampled from a female donor in good health, enrolled as a control in a pregnancy study. Sequencing was performed on CD8+ T cells from peripheral blood mononuclear cells, taken in the first trimester of pregnancy. This CDR3 is CASSSGTSTDTQYF. CDR3 DNA sequence: TGTGCCAGCAGCTCCGGGACTAGCACAGATACGCAGTATTTT.